These 20 T cell receptor beta chains were all obtained from the same sample, sequenced in a study of OX40 agonist ivuxolimab in advanced cancers. Only in-frame clones appear in the TCRdb table, and some are missing; sequencing was by immunoSEQ multiplex PCR. The sample carries 20,000 to 25,000 clones, about 86% recorded once. The sample consisted of CD4+ or CD8+ T cells sorted from blood, taken in a trial of the OX40 agonist ivuxolimab. Receptors were obtained from an adult with an advanced solid tumor such as melanoma, head and neck, liver or kidney cancer.

The rearrangement links TRBV6-1 to TRBJ2-1, with 7 bases lining up with TRBD1. This CDR3 spans 15 amino acids. The germline CDR1 and CDR2 sequences are MNHNS and SASEGT. The V gene end was trimmed by 3 bases and the J gene end by 6 bases; junction bases not matched to a gene: 8. The CDR3 loop reads CASSDDPGGGNEQFF. For the CDR3, the DNA is TGTGCCAGCAGTGATGATCCAGGGGGTGGCAATGAGCAGTTCTTC.

V gene TRBV4-2 combines with J gene TRBJ2-3; TRBD2 is a possible D gene (6 bases). CDR1 is LGHNA, CDR2 YNFKEQ, per germline. The CDR3 sequence is 15 residues long. V lost 1 base and J 2 bases, leaving 10 bases between the germline ends. Written as DNA, the CDR3 is TGTGCCAGCAGCCAAGGGACGGGAGACACAGATACGCAGTATTTT. Translation: CASSQGTGDTDTQYF.

This chain uses TRBV6-5 with TRBJ2-1; D remains ambiguous. The CDR3 totals 14 residues. The germline gives CDR1 MNHEY, CDR2 SVGAGI. The germline V and J ends were trimmed by 2 bases and 4 bases, with 9 bases remaining between them. CDR3 sequence reads: CASSYGRLYNEQFF. CDR3 DNA sequence: TGTGCCAGCAGTTACGGGCGGCTTTACAATGAGCAGTTCTTC.

Of note for this clone: A read error may account for a junction end that differs from germline. This chain connects TRBV9 to TRBJ2-5; a possible D gene is TRBD1 (5 bases). The germline V gene encodes CDR1 SGDLS and CDR2 YYNGEE. The CDR3 runs 14 residues. The CDR3 region is CASSAPDNQDTQYF. Written as DNA, the CDR3 is TGTGCCAGCAGCGCCCCGGACAACCAAGATACCCAGTACTTC.

The chain carries TRBV5-4 and TRBJ1-1, with D perhaps matching TRBD1 (6 bases). Trimming shortened V by 1 base and J by 2 bases, and 9 bases separated the two germline ends. This CDR3 has 14 amino acids. Germline CDR1 is SGHNT and CDR2 is YYREEE (reference sequence). CDR3 nucleotide sequence: TGTGCCAGCAGCTTGCTCGGGGGCAACACTGAAGCTTTCTTT. Amino acids: CASSLLGGNTEAFF.

The chain uses TRBV27 and TRBJ2-2, with D possibly TRBD1 on 6 matching bases. Trimming pared 5 bases from V and 1 base from J, leaving 11 bases between. The CDR3 contains 15 residues. Per germline, CDR1 MNHEY and CDR2 SMNVEV (reference sequence). CDR3: CASSLLQGNTGELFF. CDR3 DNA: TGTGCCAGCAGTCTACTACAGGGGAACACCGGGGAGCTGTTTTTT.

Notes on this clone: Germline and junction disagree at one end, which may indicate a read error. The chain employs TRBV4-1 and TRBJ2-1, with D maybe TRBD2 (5 bases). Germline V gene data show CDR1 as MGHRA and CDR2 as YSYEKL. CDR3 size: 11 residues. Here the CDR3 DNA reads TGCGCCAGCAGCGACGGGGTATCCCCAGTCTTC. Translated, it gives CASSDGVSPVF.

The chain combines TRBV7-6 with TRBJ2-1; 9 nucleotides align to TRBD2. V dropped 6 bases and J dropped 2; count of bases not matched to a gene: 14. The germline V gene encodes CDR1 SGHVS and CDR2 FNYEAQ. The CDR3 length is 18 residues. CDR3: CASSFLAGEITTYNEQFF. Here the CDR3 DNA reads TGTGCCAGCAGTTTTTTAGCGGGAGAGATAACGACCTACAATGAGCAGTTCTTC.

The chain combines TRBV5-4 with TRBJ1-2, with 7 positions matching TRBD1. V lost 4 bases, J lost 5 bases, and 8 bases stayed unmatched. CDR1 is SGHNT, CDR2 YYREEE, per germline (reference sequence). The CDR3 loop spans 14 amino acids. The CDR3 coding sequence is TGTGCCAGCAGCGCCACAGGGGAGGGGTATGGCTACACCTTC. This translates into CASSATGEGYGYTF. Looking up the rest from reference TRBV5-4 and TRBJ1-2 gives the full variable domain: ETGVTQSPTHLIKTRGQQVTLRCSSQSGHNTVSWYQQALGQGPQFIFQYYREEENGRGNFPPRFSGLQFPNYSSELNVNALELDDSALYLCASSATGEGYGYTFGSGTRLTVV.

The genes are TRBV7-3 and TRBJ2-7, with D uncertain. The germline V gene encodes CDR1 SGHTA and CDR2 FQGTGA. Deletions cut 2 bases from V and 4 bases from J, with 3 bases between. The CDR3 has 11 residues. The CDR3 DNA sequence: TGTGCCAGCAGCTTACTTTACGAGCAGTACTTC. Translated: CASSLLYEQYF.

This clone was found once. The V and J genes are TRBV25-1 and TRBJ2-7, with 7 bases fitting TRBD2. CDR3 length: 13 amino acids. Germline CDR1 reads MGHDK; CDR2 reads SYGVNS. V shed 5 bases and J 5 bases; nucleotides not matched to a gene: 6. This CDR3 is CASSTGLVNEQYF. The CDR3 nucleotides are TGTGCCAGCAGTACCGGACTAGTGAACGAGCAGTACTTC.

The chain's CDR3 is CASSLWGNQDTIYF. The CDR3 bases are TGTGCCAGCAGCTTATGGGGGAACCAGGACACCATATATTTT. V gene TRBV11-1 combines with J gene TRBJ1-3; possible D gene TRBD1, 5 bases. The V end lost 2 bases, the J end lost 8 bases, and 13 bases lay between the germline ends. There are 14 residues in the CDR3. Germline CDR1 is SGHAT and CDR2 is FQDESV (reference sequence). Full variable domain (outside the CDR3, taken from reference TRBV11-1 and TRBJ1-3): EAEVAQSPRYKITEKSQAVAFWCDPISGHATLYWYRQILGQGPELLVQFQDESVVDDSQLPKDRFSAERLKGVDSTLKIQPAELGDSAMYLCASSLWGNQDTIYFGEGSWLTVV.

The chain has TRBV6-5 and TRBJ2-7; perhaps TRBD1 as D (6 bases). CDR1 MNHEY and CDR2 SVGAGI come from the germline V gene. The CDR3 length is 13 residues. V dropped 2 bases and J dropped 2 bases, with 7 bases sitting between them. CDR3 region: CASSYAGAYEQYF. In nucleotides, the CDR3 is TGTGCCAGCAGTTACGCAGGGGCCTACGAGCAGTACTTC.

V and J are TRBV28 and TRBJ2-1; TRBD2 matches at 13 bases. This CDR3 has 18 residues. Trimming took 2 bases from V and 2 from J; bases not matched to a gene: 6. Germline CDR1 reads MDHEN; CDR2 reads SYDVKM. CDR3 sequence reads: CASSLNGLAGVAYNEQFF. As DNA, the CDR3 is TGTGCCAGCAGTTTAAATGGACTAGCGGGAGTGGCCTACAATGAGCAGTTCTTC.

V gene TRBV7-2 combines with J gene TRBJ2-5; 13 bases align to TRBD2. CDR1 and CDR2 (germline): SGHTA, FQGNSA. J gave up 1 base and V 2 bases, and 10 bases lay outside the gene matches. CDR3 length equals 19 residues. CDR3 amino acids: CASSLPLAGGPKPQETQYF. In DNA, the CDR3 is TGTGCCAGCAGCTTACCACTAGCGGGAGGGCCTAAACCCCAAGAGACCCAGTACTTC.

This chain links TRBV5-1 with TRBJ1-1; D ambiguous. Trimming left V 6 bases short and J 9 bases short, with 30 bases between. Germline V gene sequence: CDR1 SGHRS, CDR2 YFSETQ. The CDR3 runs to 17 residues. This CDR3 is CASTYKSSSPGSHQAFF. CDR3 in DNA: TGCGCCAGCACTTATAAGAGTTCCTCCCCGGGCAGCCATCAAGCTTTCTTT.

V usage is TRBV7-7 and J usage is TRBJ2-6; the D is unclear. This CDR3 is built from 17 residues. Germline CDR1 SSHAT, CDR2 FNYEAQ (reference sequence). V lost 5 bases and J lost 5, with 19 bases in between. The CDR3 DNA reads TGTGCCAGCAGCAGTGCTCTACCACAAAGTCGGGCCAACGTCCTGACTTTC. It codes for CASSSALPQSRANVLTF. The full variable domain, rest sourced from reference TRBV7-7 and TRBJ2-6, is GAGVSQSPRYKVTKRGQDVTLRCDPISSHATLYWYQQALGQGPEFLTYFNYEAQPDKSGLPSDRFSAERPEGSISTLTIQRTEQRDSAMYRCASSSALPQSRANVLTFGAGSRLTVL.

This CDR3 reads CASSLQGIGTEAFF. In DNA, the CDR3 is TGTGCCAGCAGTTTACAGGGGATAGGTACTGAAGCTTTCTTT. This sequence joins TRBV27 and TRBJ1-1; D is possibly TRBD1 (6 bases). CDR1 and CDR2 (germline): MNHEY, SMNVEV (reference sequence). V lost 2 bases, J lost 5 bases, and 12 bases lay in between. The CDR3 consists of 14 residues.

This chain uses TRBV15 with TRBJ1-3; D remains unclear. Germline V gives CDR1 LNHNV, CDR2 YYDKDF (reference sequence). Trimming took off 5 bases at V and 7 bases at J, with 12 bases between the two ends. This CDR3 region has 13 residues. CDR3 bases: TGTGCCACCAGCCCTCTCTCGCCGAACACCATATATTTT. As protein: CATSPLSPNTIYF.

The chain combines TRBV19 with TRBJ1-1; weak D call: TRBD1 (6 bases). Germline lookup yields CDR1 LNHDA and CDR2 SQIVND (reference sequence). The V end lost 3 bases, the J end lost 6 bases, and 11 bases lay between the germline ends. The CDR3 spans 13 residues. Here the CDR3 reads CASSITGAAEAFF. Written as DNA, the CDR3 is TGTGCCAGTAGTATCACGGGGGCCGCTGAAGCTTTCTTT.